The clone carrying this TCR beta chain came up once. This sample stems from a study of cytomegalovirus exposure and HLA in healthy donors. The V end lost 1 base, the J end lost 0 bases, and 7 bases lay between the germline ends. Germline V lookup: CDR1 LGHNA, CDR2 YNFKEQ. The CDR3 consists of 16 residues. The PCR had 60 Vbeta and 13 Jbeta primers. Using immunoSEQ multiplex PCR, the repertoire was profiled, and TCRdb retains in-frame clones only, with some absent. The table includes approximately 260,000 clones, approximately 85% detected once. The J gene is TRBJ2-6, the V gene TRBV4-2; D uncertain. The receptor comes from a woman in her forties in good health and CMV-seropositive. What was sequenced was PBMCs. This CDR3 is CASSQVAVSGANVLTF. The CDR3 DNA reads as TGTGCCAGCAGCCAAGTGGCGGTCTCTGGGGCCAACGTCCTGACTTTC.